One and the same sample provided the 21 T cell receptor beta chains below, sequenced in a study of beta chain features in type 1 diabetes. The study's findings and limits: Type 1 diabetes patients showed a moderate but significant shortening of TCRB CDR3s in all four CD4+ subsets.

Their antigens are not known. Since all of the isolated RNA was reverse transcribed, expressed TCRB transcripts were what got sequenced. Libraries were prepared by immunoSEQ multiplex PCR; TCRdb keeps only in-frame clonotypes and omits some of them. The data hold over 200,000 clones, with roughly a tenth observed a single time. The sequenced material came from naive CD4+ T cells from blood. The receptor set was obtained from a man younger than 40 with type 1 diabetes.

The J gene is TRBJ1-2, the V gene TRBV5-1, with 9 bases aligning to TRBD1. The CDR3 runs 15 residues. The V segment lost 4 bases and the J segment 2 bases; nucleotides outside the gene matches: 6. Germline loops: CDR1 SGHRS, CDR2 YFSETQ. CDR3 loop: CASSPYTGGNYGYTF. The CDR3 DNA reads as TGCGCCAGCAGCCCGTACACAGGGGGCAACTATGGCTACACCTTC.

This clone has only a few counts. The chain couples TRBV4-3 to TRBJ1-1; TRBD1 matches 8 bases. From germline, CDR1 is LGHNA and CDR2 YSLEER. CDR3 size: 17 residues. The V segment lost 1 base and the J segment 1 base; nucleotides outside the gene matches: 8. CDR3 residues: CASSQALFGQGNTEAFF. CDR3 in DNA: TGCGCCAGCAGCCAAGCCCTTTTTGGACAGGGGAACACTGAAGCTTTCTTT.

This clone was observed a handful of times. The chain combines TRBV27 with TRBJ2-5; 13 nucleotides line up with TRBD2. Germline lookup yields CDR1 MNHEY and CDR2 SMNVEV (reference sequence). The V and J ends lost 8 bases and 6 bases, in that order; junction bases with no gene match: 15. CDR3 length: 17 amino acids. CDR3 in DNA: TGTGCCAGCGGTGCCTTCACCGGGACTAGCGGGGCAAAGACCCAGTACTTC. Translating it yields CASGAFTGTSGAKTQYF.

Ten or more counts support this clone. The chain recombines TRBV23-1 with TRBJ2-1; no clear D gene. TRBV23-1 is known as an ORF, though its function is uncertain. The CDR3 is 8 amino acids. The V and J ends lost 7 bases and 11 bases respectively, with 3 bases between them. CDR3 coding DNA: TGCGCCAGCACCAAGCAGTTCTTC. Translation: CASTKQFF.

With respect to this clone: In the same sample, other DNA sequences code for this CDR3. The gene calls are TRBV18 and TRBJ1-1, with D hard to call. There are 13 residues in the CDR3. Germline V CDR1 and CDR2: KGHSH, LQKENI. Trimming took off 6 bases at V and 0 bases at J, with 8 bases between the two ends. CDR3 amino acids: CASSTTVNTEAFF. For the CDR3, the DNA is TGTGCCAGCTCTACCACTGTGAACACTGAAGCTTTCTTT.

The V gene is TRBV5-6, the J gene TRBJ2-5, with no clear D. The CDR3 runs to 13 residues. Trimming cost V 1 base and J 5 bases, with 9 bases left between them. Germline CDR1 is SGHDT and CDR2 is YYEEEE. This chain's CDR3 is CASSLLAAETQYF. Here the CDR3 DNA reads TGTGCCAGCAGCTTGTTGGCAGCGGAGACCCAGTACTTC.

This clone was seen a handful of times. The genes are TRBV5-1 and TRBJ2-2; D remains unclear. CDR3 size: 13 residues. CDR1 and CDR2 (germline): SGHRS, YFSETQ. V dropped 5 bases and J dropped 2 bases, with 7 bases sitting between them. The CDR3 nucleotides are TGCGCCAGCAGATCACAAAACACCGGGGAGCTGTTTTTT. Its protein product is CASRSQNTGELFF.

This chain links TRBV7-9 with TRBJ1-1, with D maybe TRBD1 (5 bases). The CDR3 sequence is 15 residues long. V lost 2 bases, J lost 1 base, and 11 bases lay in between. Germline-derived CDR1 and CDR2 are SEHNR and FQNEAQ (reference sequence). The CDR3 here is CASSLRGGGNTEAFF. The CDR3 nucleotides are TGTGCCAGCAGCTTAAGGGGAGGTGGGAACACTGAAGCTTTCTTT.

The V gene is TRBV7-3, the J gene TRBJ2-3; 10 bases agree with TRBD2. The CDR3 loop spans 15 amino acids. Germline values: CDR1 SGHTA, CDR2 FQGTGA. V was clipped by 5 bases and J by 4 bases; unmatched bases: 6. The CDR3 sequence is CASSTGLAESDTQYF. CDR3 nucleotides: TGTGCCAGCAGCACCGGACTAGCGGAGTCAGATACGCAGTATTTT. The full variable domain, in which reference TRBV7-3 and TRBJ2-3 provide the parts outside the CDR3, is GAGVSQTPSNKVTEKGKYVELRCDPISGHTALYWYRQSLGQGPEFLIYFQGTGAADDSGLPNDRFFAVRPEGSVSTLKIQRTERGDSAVYLCASSTGLAESDTQYFGPGTRLTVL.

The chain is built from TRBV5-1 and TRBJ2-1; 7 bases agree with TRBD1. Germline CDR1 SGHRS, CDR2 YFSETQ. The CDR3 is made up of 17 amino acids. The J segment lost 5 bases and the V segment lost 3 bases, leaving 14 bases of the junction unmatched. The CDR3 nucleotides read TGCGCCAGCAGCTCATACAGGGGTTTAGAAGCTGACAATGAGCAGTTCTTC. Encoded protein: CASSSYRGLEADNEQFF.

V usage is TRBV7-9 and J usage is TRBJ1-2; tentatively, D is TRBD1 (6 bases). The CDR3 is 14 amino acids. Trimming cost V 1 base and J 6 bases, with 12 bases left between them. Looked up from germline, CDR1 is SEHNR and CDR2 is FQNEAQ (reference sequence). The CDR3 sequence: CASSLDREQDGYTF. CDR3 in DNA: TGTGCCAGCAGCTTAGACAGGGAACAGGATGGCTACACCTTC.

This rearrangement joins TRBV4-3 to TRBJ1-1; D is unclear. The V end was cut by 4 bases, the J end by 0 bases, with 12 bases between. This CDR3 contains 15 residues. CDR1 is LGHNA and CDR2 is YSLEER in the germline V gene. CDR3 sequence (DNA): TGCGCCAGCAGCCGTAGGATAGCGGTGAACACTGAAGCTTTCTTT. Residues: CASSRRIAVNTEAFF.

This clone came up a few times. Written as DNA, the CDR3 is TGCAGCGTTGCCCCTCCGTCAAGCTACGATACGCAGTATTTT. Its translation is CSVAPPSSYDTQYF. The genes are TRBV29-1 and TRBJ2-3; D remains unclear. V was trimmed by 4 bases and J by 6 bases, leaving 17 bases between them. The CDR3 length is 14 residues. CDR1 is SQVTM and CDR2 is ANQGSEA in the germline V gene.

A few counts support this clone. The chain combines TRBV4-3 with TRBJ1-2, with 8 bases that match TRBD1. J gave up 7 bases and V 3 bases, and 10 bases lay outside the gene matches. Per germline, CDR1 LGHNA and CDR2 YSLEER. The CDR3 extends over 15 amino acids. CDR3 sequence (DNA): TGCGCCAGCAGCCAGGACCCGACAGGGGAGGGTGGCTACACCTTC. As protein: CASSQDPTGEGGYTF.

This clone was seen more than once but under ten times. This rearrangement joins TRBV2 to TRBJ2-3, with 7 positions matching TRBD2. CDR3 length: 14 amino acids. The germline V gene encodes CDR1 SNHLY and CDR2 FYNNEI. V was clipped by 2 bases and J by 6 bases; unmatched bases: 5. The DNA for the CDR3 is TGTGCCAGCAGTGAACTAGCGGTGGGCGATACGCAGTATTTT. This gives the protein CASSELAVGDTQYF. Full variable domain (missing parts from reference TRBV2 and TRBJ2-3): EPEVTQTPSHQVTQMGQEVILRCVPISNHLYFYWYRQILGQKVEFLVSFYNNEISEKSEIFDDQFSVERPDGSNFTLKIRSTKLEDSAMYFCASSELAVGDTQYFGPGTRLTVL.

This clone was counted only a few times. The chain combines TRBV27 with TRBJ1-6, with 7 nucleotides matching TRBD1. Germline V gives CDR1 MNHEY, CDR2 SMNVEV (reference sequence). J gave up 9 bases and V 7 bases, and 12 bases lay outside the gene matches. CDR3 length: 15 amino acids. CDR3 sequence (DNA): TGTGCCAGCAAGCCACCCGACAGGGACTTTTCACCCCTCCACTTT. It translates to CASKPPDRDFSPLHF.

The gene calls are TRBV7-9 and TRBJ2-3, with D unresolved. V was clipped by 5 bases and J by 0 bases, with 15 bases between them. The CDR3 consists of 16 residues. Germline V CDR1 and CDR2: SEHNR, FQNEAQ (reference sequence). CDR3 nucleotide sequence: TGTGCCAGCAGCCTCGTACTACGCCAGAGCACAGATACGCAGTATTTT. It specifies CASSLVLRQSTDTQYF.

This rearrangement joins TRBV5-1 to TRBJ2-7, with TRBD2 matching over 14 bases. V was clipped by 3 bases and J by 7 bases; unmatched bases: 3. Germline values: CDR1 SGHRS, CDR2 YFSETQ. The CDR3 runs 14 residues. In DNA form, the CDR3 reads TGCGCCAGCAGCTACGGGACTAGCGGGGGAGAGCAGTACTTC. Translating it yields CASSYGTSGGEQYF.

The chain carries TRBV2 and TRBJ2-2; possible D gene TRBD1, 5 bases. The CDR3 is made up of 15 amino acids. V gave up 3 bases and J gave up 5 bases, with 13 bases separating them. CDR1 SNHLY and CDR2 FYNNEI come from the germline V gene. CDR3 protein: CASSEFDSRTGELFF. The CDR3 DNA sequence: TGTGCCAGCAGTGAGTTTGACAGTAGAACCGGGGAGCTGTTTTTT.

V and J are TRBV30 and TRBJ1-1; tentative D call: TRBD1 (5 bases). Germline V gene lookup returns CDR1 GTSNPN and CDR2 SVGIG (reference sequence). This CDR3 spans 13 amino acids. Trimming took 5 bases from V and 4 from J, leaving 14 bases between them. CDR3 in DNA: TGTGCCTGGGATGTGGGGCAATCCACTGAAGCTTTCTTT. Amino acid sequence: CAWDVGQSTEAFF.

The rearrangement joins TRBV21-1 to TRBJ2-7; TRBD1 was called by the table and not checked on the DNA. TRBV21-1 represents a pseudogene. The CDR3 loop spans 13 amino acids. The CDR3 region is CASTGQYSYEQYF. CDR3 sequence (DNA): TGTGCCAGCACGGGACAGTACTCCTACGAGCAGTACTTC.